The clone carrying this T cell receptor (beta chain) was counted between two and nine times. This specimen comes from a study of blood T cells in healthy people across ages. This CDR3 is 13 amino acids long. Germline V lookup: CDR1 SQVTM, CDR2 ANQGSEA. V shed 6 bases and J shed 4 bases, with 15 bases lying between them. The authors ran a second PCR of 7 to 11 cycles using a sample-barcoded 5' primer and a J-beta primer mix. TCRdb re-called the 5' RACE reads through MiXCR, storing one row per CDR3 protein. Among 1.8 million or so distinct CDR3 sequences listed, about 39% were seen once. The clonotype was recovered from a human donor in good health. The specimen was blood. The chain has TRBV29-1 and TRBJ1-2; D is possibly TRBD1 (5 bases). CDR3 sequence: CSVTRGVIYGYTF. In DNA form, the CDR3 reads TGCAGCGTCACTCGGGGGGTGATCTATGGCTACACCTTC.